This entry describes one TCR beta chain. This specimen comes from a study of blood T cell repertoires in COVID-19. The overall study: The analysed material was cDNA or gDNA that came from T cells, B-cell-depleted T cells, or PBMCs.

This table comes from immunoSEQ multiplex PCR, and its TCRdb copy is limited to in-frame clones, with some not included. The table lists about 78,000 clones, about three quarters of them singletons, with around 9.4% in the top ten. The CDR3 covers 14 residues. The V gene's germline CDR1 is PRHDT and CDR2 FYEKMQ (reference sequence). The ends were cut back, 4 bases at V and 5 bases at J, with 12 bases in the middle. Sequencing used peripheral blood. This chain links TRBV13 with TRBJ2-1; D is perhaps TRBD2 (6 bases). The origin of this receptor is a human donor in a cohort sampled during active COVID-19. The CDR3 here is CASSSLSGDNEQFF. CDR3 nucleotide sequence: TGTGCCAGCAGCTCCCTTTCGGGGGACAATGAGCAGTTCTTC.